Below, one T cell receptor (beta chain) is given with its context. Its target is not known. Sample time point: newly diagnosed, previously untreated cHL patient sample. A comparison was provided by newly diagnosed, untreated classical Hodgkin lymphoma PBMCs. This record belongs to a study of PD-1 blockade in classical Hodgkin lymphoma. The data were produced by immunoSEQ multiplex PCR, yet TCRdb's version contains in-frame clones alone and is incomplete. The table includes some 23,000 clones, 90% to 95% detected once. The CDR3 is 14 amino acids. J gave up 7 bases and V 6 bases, and 4 bases lay outside the gene matches. Germline V gives CDR1 SNHLY, CDR2 FYNNEI. Study results and caveats: Relapsed/refractory patients reportedly had lower baseline diversity than newly diagnosed patients. Possible causes of repertoire differences, disease activity or prior therapy, remain undefined.

The V and J genes are TRBV2 and TRBJ2-1; 12 nucleotides align to TRBD2. Sequencing was carried out using peripheral blood mononuclear cells (PBMCs). The sequence was collected from a human donor with classical Hodgkin lymphoma. CDR3 region: CASRLAGGSNEQFF. The CDR3 DNA sequence: TGTGCCAGCAGGCTAGCGGGGGGGTCTAATGAGCAGTTCTTC.